Presented here are 18 T cell receptor beta chains from one specimen sequenced in a study of T cells in Graves' hyperthyroidism and ophthalmopathy (dated by TCRdb to the late 2010s). The library was generated by multiplex PCR. TCRdb shows the sequencer as Illumina HiSeq 2000. TCR beta CDR3 regions were amplified from RNA transcripts. The TCR CDR3 was subjected to a first round of RT-PCR using the HTBI primer set and the Qiagen OneStep RT-PCR kit. The public reads were quality trimmed at Q25 with fastp and then assembled into clones with MiXCR by TCRdb, keeping productive beta chains. Rows merge per CDR3 protein into single entries with the most common DNA and genes. The sample table holds over 150,000 distinct CDR3 sequences, of which about a sixth were seen once. About 31% of the sample is in the top ten clones. The material sequenced was blood. The source of these receptors is a woman aged 50 to 60 with Graves' hyperthyroidism.

This clonotype was detected ten times or more. The gene calls are TRBV19 and TRBJ1-5, with 8 nucleotides matching TRBD1. CDR3 length: 15 residues. With V trimmed by 8 bases and J by 2 bases, 8 bases remained unmatched. In germline, CDR1 is LNHDA, CDR2 SQIVND (reference sequence). DNA of the CDR3: TGTGCCAGTTCTGACAGGGGTTCGGGCAATCAGCCCCAGCATTTT. This encodes CASSDRGSGNQPQHF.

The V gene is TRBV7-2, the J gene TRBJ1-1, with D possibly TRBD1 on 5 matching bases. The CDR3 spans 14 residues. Trimming took off 6 bases at V and 2 bases at J, with 13 bases between the two ends. Germline V gene sequence: CDR1 SGHTA, CDR2 FQGNSA. CDR3 sequence: CASRRDDRNTEAFF. CDR3 nucleotide sequence: TGTGCCAGCAGGCGGGACGACAGAAACACTGAAGCTTTCTTT.

A few counts support this clonotype. The chain recombines TRBV5-4 with TRBJ2-1, with D tentatively TRBD1 (6 bases). The CDR3 runs to 16 residues. Germline lookup yields CDR1 SGHNT and CDR2 YYREEE (reference sequence). Trimming took 2 bases from V and 1 from J, leaving 13 bases between them. The CDR3 is CASSFRLGGSYNEQFF. DNA of the CDR3: TGTGCCAGCAGCTTTAGGCTAGGGGGTTCCTACAATGAGCAGTTCTTC.

In its sample, this clonotype was seen once. The chain employs TRBV25-1 and TRBJ2-1; no definite D call. Germline assignment: CDR1 MGHDK and CDR2 SYGVNS. The CDR3 is 16 residues long. Trimming stripped 0 bases from V and 4 bases from J, with 13 bases between. The CDR3 DNA reads as TGTGCCAGCAGTGAATATGATTCGGGCAGTTACAATGAGCAGTTCTTC. Its translation is CASSEYDSGSYNEQFF.

There are many counts of this clonotype. V and J are TRBV28 and TRBJ1-3, with D possibly being TRBD1 (6 bases). Germline CDR1 reads MDHEN; CDR2 reads SYDVKM. There are 15 residues in the CDR3. Trimming left V 4 bases short and J 7 bases short, with 17 bases between. This chain's CDR3 is CASSSGGPKRNTIYF. The CDR3 nucleotides are TGTGCCAGCAGTTCGGGGGGCCCTAAGCGGAACACCATATATTTT.

This clonotype was counted ten times or more. This chain uses TRBV29-1 with TRBJ1-2, with 11 bases lining up with TRBD1. The CDR3 loop spans 14 amino acids. V trimming: 1 base; J trimming: 4 bases; junction bases outside the gene matches: 2. CDR1 and CDR2 from the germline V gene are SQVTM and ANQGSEA. Written as DNA, the CDR3 is TGCAGCGTTGAAGGGACAGGGGGCCCCTATGGCTACACCTTC. It is translated as CSVEGTGGPYGYTF.

This clonotype has a count of ten or more. This rearrangement joins TRBV18 to TRBJ1-1; 8 bases match TRBD1. The germline V gene has CDR1 KGHSH and CDR2 LQKENI. Trimming cost V 6 bases and J 4 bases; bases outside gene matches: 7. The CDR3 contains 14 residues. The DNA for the CDR3 is TGTGCCAGCTCCGCCGACAGGGGATCCACTGAAGCTTTCTTT. Encoded protein: CASSADRGSTEAFF.

The table lists this clonotype with many counts. The chain links TRBV19 to TRBJ2-7, with 8 bases lining up with TRBD1. Losses at the gene ends were 4 bases for V and 3 bases for J; bases not matched to a gene: 5. This CDR3 comprises 14 residues. CDR1 is LNHDA and CDR2 is SQIVND in the germline V gene (reference sequence). CDR3 sequence (DNA): TGTGCCAGTAGTAGTTCAGGGGGCGACTACGAGCAGTACTTC. Amino acids: CASSSSGGDYEQYF. Together with reference TRBV19 and TRBJ2-7, the CDR3 gives the full variable domain: DGGITQSPKYLFRKEGQNVTLSCEQNLNHDAMYWYRQDPGQGLRLIYYSQIVNDFQKGDIAEGYSVSREKKESFPLTVTSAQKNPTAFYLCASSSSGGDYEQYFGPGTRLTVT.

The table lists this clonotype with many counts. The CDR3 coding sequence is TGTGCCAGTAGAACGGACAGGGGTTATCAGCCCCAGCATTTT. Its translation is CASRTDRGYQPQHF. The J gene is TRBJ1-5, the V gene TRBV19; 9 bases are shared with TRBD1. There are 14 residues in the CDR3. V dropped 6 bases and J dropped 5; count of bases not matched to a gene: 5. Germline V gene lookup returns CDR1 LNHDA and CDR2 SQIVND (reference sequence).

This rearrangement joins TRBV7-2 to TRBJ1-1; D might be TRBD1 (5 bases). Trimming pared 6 bases from V and 5 bases from J, leaving 16 bases between. CDR1 and CDR2 from the germline V gene are SGHTA and FQGNSA. This CDR3 is built from 14 residues. The CDR3 is CASRYGTGFTEAFF. Written as DNA, the CDR3 is TGTGCCAGCAGATACGGGACTGGTTTTACTGAAGCTTTCTTT.

This clonotype appeared many times. This sequence joins TRBV9 and TRBJ1-6; TRBD1 matches 7 bases. J was trimmed by 3 bases and V by 2 bases; bases with no gene match: 5. The CDR3 length is 16 residues. Germline V gene lookup returns CDR1 SGDLS and CDR2 YYNGEE. The CDR3 nucleotides read TGTGCCAGCAGCGTCAGGGGGGACTACTATAATTCACCCCTCCACTTT. Amino acid sequence: CASSVRGDYYNSPLHF.

This clonotype was recorded at least ten times. V is TRBV18 and J is TRBJ2-7; the D is unclear. The CDR3 covers 15 residues. The V gene's germline CDR1 is KGHSH and CDR2 LQKENI. Trimming left V 4 bases short and J 1 base short, with 14 bases between. The CDR3 reads CASSQEQTSSYEQYF. As DNA, the CDR3 is TGTGCCAGCTCACAGGAGCAGACCTCTTCCTACGAGCAGTACTTC.

This clonotype was seen a few times. The J gene is TRBJ1-1, the V gene TRBV20-1; 7 bases align to TRBD1. The junction had 6 bases not matched to a gene; V was cut back by 5 bases and J by 0 bases. Germline V gene lookup returns CDR1 DFQATT and CDR2 SNEGSKA (reference sequence). The CDR3 totals 14 residues. The CDR3 protein is CSAPGGVLNTEAFF. CDR3 bases: TGCAGTGCTCCAGGGGGGGTACTGAACACTGAAGCTTTCTTT.

The rearrangement uses TRBV4-1 and TRBJ1-1; D is unclear. Deletions cut 2 bases from V and 3 bases from J, with 7 bases between. Germline V gives CDR1 MGHRA, CDR2 YSYEKL. CDR3 length: 13 amino acids. This CDR3 is CASSQSWDTEAFF. The DNA for the CDR3 is TGCGCCAGCAGCCAATCTTGGGACACTGAAGCTTTCTTT.

The genes are TRBV12-3 or TRBV12-4 and TRBJ1-1; possible D gene TRBD1, 6 bases. The CDR3 is 15 amino acids. V was pared by 6 bases and J by 1 base, with 15 bases between. CDR3 bases: TGTGCCAGCAGCCCAAGTCAGGGACAGAACACTGAAGCTTTCTTT. This sequence encodes CASSPSQGQNTEAFF.

This clonotype was seen ten or more times. This sequence joins TRBV18 and TRBJ1-1, with unresolved D. V lost 8 bases and J 0 bases, leaving 10 bases between the germline ends. Germline values: CDR1 KGHSH, CDR2 LQKENI. CDR3 length: 13 residues. CDR3 region: CASTAGLNTEAFF. In nucleotides, the CDR3 is TGTGCCAGCACTGCGGGGTTGAACACTGAAGCTTTCTTT.

This clonotype was seen ten or more times. The chain has TRBV6-6 and TRBJ2-7; possibly TRBD1 for D (6 bases). Trimming left V 0 bases short and J 0 bases short, with 12 bases between. This CDR3 region has 16 residues. CDR1 and CDR2 from the germline V gene are MNHNY and SVGAGI (reference sequence). The CDR3 protein is CASSYSDRFNSYEQYF. DNA of the CDR3: TGTGCCAGCAGTTACTCGGACAGATTTAACTCCTACGAGCAGTACTTC.

This clonotype was picked up many times. V usage is TRBV18 and J usage is TRBJ2-3; no firm D call. The germline V gene has CDR1 KGHSH and CDR2 LQKENI. V was clipped by 3 bases and J by 2 bases, with 12 bases between them. There are 15 residues in the CDR3. The CDR3 sequence: CASSPNQRDTDTQYF. The CDR3, as DNA: TGTGCCAGCTCACCGAACCAGAGAGACACAGATACGCAGTATTTT.